This T cell receptor beta chain was recovered during a study of T cells in narcolepsy. TCRdb's copy holds only in-frame clones and misses some; the assay was immunoSEQ multiplex PCR. Found here are about 21,000 clones, 92% of them singletons; the top ten hold more than 0.95%. V gave up 2 bases and J gave up 5 bases, with 16 bases separating them. Germline CDR1 and CDR2: SGHNT and YYREEE (reference sequence). CDR3 length equals 16 residues. This TCR was recovered from a human donor with narcolepsy. The sample taken for sequencing was CD45RA- memory CD4+ T cells from PBMCs. The V gene is TRBV5-4, the J gene TRBJ2-2; the D call may be TRBD1 or TRBD2 (6 bases each). CDR3: CASSFPPGAGTGELFF. The CDR3 bases are TGTGCCAGCAGCTTTCCCCCGGGGGCGGGGACCGGGGAGCTGTTTTTT.